The source of this T cell receptor (beta chain) is a study of PD-L1 blockade in urothelial cancer (dated by TCRdb to the late 2010s). About the full investigation: All patients started therapy around 2014 and received atezolizumab 1,200 mg intravenously every 3 weeks. About 90% of the 29 patients were males with bladder-origin urothelial cancer, and about 65% of the roughly 30 reported a prior smoking history. An ECOG performance status of 0 or 1 was recorded for the patients, and 0 to 3 prior chemotherapy regimens had been received by the patients. Blood samples were analyzed 3 weeks after the start of treatment (second dose) and 6 weeks after the start of treatment. Blood samples yielded a median of about 150,000 T cells and more than 80,000 unique TCRs, with median clonality 0.080. The study was an exploratory multi-omic analysis of somatic, immune and clinical correlates of response to PD-L1 blockade with atezolizumab in urothelial cancer. Pretreatment tumor samples, along with matched peripheral blood collected serially before and after atezolizumab treatment, underwent TCR sequencing. Durable clinical benefit was defined as a progression-free survival longer than 6 months, and TCR features were additionally tested against progression-free survival and overall survival. Whole exome sequencing and RNA sequencing of pretreatment tumors were performed alongside TCR sequencing in the same patients. Durable clinical benefit was achieved by nine patients and was not achieved by 20 patients. Pretreatment blood TCR-seq was available for about 28 patients, at least one posttreatment blood collection was obtained for 25 or so patients, and tumor TCR-seq was available for 25 or so patients.

Turning to this clone: Its specific antigen is unknown. Base qualities are missing; no much larger clone stands one base away.

V trim: 1 base; J trim: 7 bases; unmatched bases: 8. The cysteine opens and the phenylalanine closes a CDR3 of 16 amino acids. Only the CDR3 portion is preserved as DNA: 48 bases, with reading frame beginning at the first base. The germline V gene encodes CDR1 MNHEY and CDR2 SMNVEV (reference sequence). Each PCR received spiked-in synthetic TCR analog templates so that absolute template abundance could be estimated from read counts. The immunoSEQ assay was used to amplify TCRbeta CDR3 regions from genomic DNA with bias-controlled V and J gene primers. Sequencing of rearranged TCRbeta segments was done at approximately 20X coverage. The authors' pipeline ran thus. Sequencing errors were corrected by clustering and CDR3s were annotated against IMGT to assign V, D and J genes. Downstream analyses used only productive TCRbeta rearrangements and left out out-of-frame or stop-codon sequences. Clonality was calculated as one minus the Shannon entropy normalized by the log of the number of unique productive sequences. Clones differing between time points or between blood and tumor were identified using Fisher's exact test with Benjamini-Hochberg correction, with an adjusted p below 0.01 applied as the threshold. Entries here come from immuneACCESS through TCRdb and include only in-frame sequences with V and J called. Some clones fail to appear in such tables; in the studies checked, an unresolved V gene covers under half of the shortfall, and the cause of the remainder is unknown. That table furnishes V, J and clone size, whereas the DNA furnished D and trimming. The sample yields approximately 100,000 clones; approximately 85% were counted once. Approximately 2.4% of the sample is taken by the ten largest.

Broader findings and caveats from the paper: A pretreatment peripheral blood TCR clonality below the median was linked to improved progression-free and overall survival. Because of the small sample size (n ≈ 27) and the many exploratory analyses performed, the results are intended to be regarded as hypothesis-generating. Among patients with durable benefit, tumor-associated TCR clones showed greater expansion in peripheral blood 3 weeks after treatment started (n of about 21, p = 0.022).

The cohort included some 30 patients with locally advanced or metastatic urothelial carcinoma who were treated at Memorial Sloan Kettering on a trial protocol. Peripheral blood mononuclear cells were collected pretreatment and during treatment, with between 1 and 8 total time points per patient. The Qiagen DNeasy Blood extraction kit was used to purify genomic DNA from total PBMCs and from tumor samples. Collected pretreatment and during treatment, PBMCs were isolated and stored as previously described. The sample was PBMCs, taken around atezolizumab (anti-PD-L1) treatment. The sequence joins TRBV27 to TRBJ2-7; 12 bases in the middle match TRBD2. The receptor's source is a man in his forties or fifties with urothelial cancer. CDR3 sequence: CASSLFPSGRAREQYF. The nucleotide sequence reads TGTGCCAGCAGTTTATTCCCTAGCGGGAGGGCCAGGGAGCAGTACTTC.